The 32 T cell receptor beta chains in this list originate from one sample, sequenced in a study of blood T cell repertoires in COVID-19. The assay was immunoSEQ multiplex PCR, and TCRdb's table has in-frame clones only and misses some. The sample contains over 85,000 clones, approximately 86% of which appear only once. Material: peripheral blood. Receptors originate from a woman in her forties or fifties with COVID-19, enrolled during active disease.

The rearrangement links TRBV6-5 to TRBJ1-2; 7 positions agree with TRBD1. The CDR3 has 12 residues. Germline V gene data show CDR1 as MNHEY and CDR2 as SVGAGI. Trimming took 5 bases from V and 6 from J; bases not matched to a gene: 3. CDR3 coding DNA: TGTGCCAGCAGTACCACAGGGGATGGCTACACCTTC. Translated: CASSTTGDGYTF.

This chain links TRBV30 with TRBJ1-1, with 8 bases fitting TRBD1. The V gene end was trimmed by 1 base and the J gene end by 6 bases; junction bases not matched to a gene: 4. The CDR3 covers 13 residues. Germline CDR1 reads GTSNPN; CDR2 reads SVGIG (reference sequence). CDR3: CAWSDRGRAEAFF. The CDR3 DNA is TGTGCCTGGAGTGACAGGGGGAGGGCTGAAGCTTTCTTT.

This clone was found once. The chain has TRBV4-1 and TRBJ2-5, with 10 positions matching TRBD2. Per the germline V gene, CDR1 is MGHRA and CDR2 is YSYEKL. V lost 0 bases and J lost 5; bases outside the gene matches: 9. This CDR3 has 17 amino acids. CDR3 in amino acids: CASSQEHGTSVQETQYF. In DNA form, the CDR3 reads TGCGCCAGCAGCCAAGAACACGGGACTAGCGTCCAGGAGACCCAGTACTTC.

This clone appeared once. J is TRBJ2-1 and V is TRBV30; TRBD2 matches 10 bases. There are 14 residues in the CDR3. Unmatched junction bases numbered 5, after V lost 4 bases and J lost 5 bases. The germline gives CDR1 GTSNPN, CDR2 SVGIG (reference sequence). The CDR3 is CAWTLAGTDNEQFF. The DNA for the CDR3 is TGTGCCTGGACACTAGCGGGGACAGACAATGAGCAGTTCTTC.

The chain is built from TRBV11-3 and TRBJ1-4; D ambiguous. This CDR3 comprises 18 residues. Germline CDR1 SGHNT, CDR2 YENEEA. V lost 2 bases, J lost 5 bases, and 21 bases lay in between. CDR3 sequence (DNA): TGTGCCAGCAGCTTATTGTCCGGGCTCGAGGGCCCAAATGAAAAACTGTTTTTT. Translated, it gives CASSLLSGLEGPNEKLFF. The full variable domain, its missing parts supplied by reference TRBV11-3 and TRBJ1-4, is EAGVVQSPRYKIIEKKQPVAFWCNPISGHNTLYWYLQNLGQGPELLIRYENEEAVDDSQLPKDRFSAERLKGVDSTLKIQPAELGDSAVYLCASSLLSGLEGPNEKLFFGSGTQLSVL.

This chain links TRBV6-5 with TRBJ2-5; D may be TRBD1 (6 bases). This CDR3 has 15 residues. Germline-derived CDR1 and CDR2 are MNHEY and SVGAGI. V lost 2 bases and J lost 5, with 15 bases in between. This chain's CDR3 is CASSYLTGYGETQYF. CDR3 in DNA: TGTGCCAGCAGTTACCTTACAGGGTACGGGGAGACCCAGTACTTC.

The chain is built from TRBV9 and TRBJ2-3; TRBD2 matches 13 bases. Germline assignment: CDR1 SGDLS and CDR2 YYNGEE. J lost 6 bases, V lost 3 bases, and 7 bases had no gene match. The CDR3 is made up of 16 amino acids. CDR3: CASSAEGLAGRDTQYF. The CDR3 DNA is TGTGCCAGCAGCGCGGAGGGACTAGCGGGGAGGGATACGCAGTATTTT.

The rearrangement uses TRBV5-4 and TRBJ2-3, with 9 bases fitting TRBD2. The junction had 7 bases not matched to a gene; V was cut back by 4 bases and J by 4 bases. Germline-derived CDR1 and CDR2 are SGHNT and YYREEE (reference sequence). The CDR3 length is 15 residues. The CDR3 spells CASSRSGGISDTQYF. The CDR3 DNA is TGTGCCAGCAGCAGGAGCGGGGGGATCTCAGATACGCAGTATTTT.

In DNA form, the CDR3 reads TGTGCCAGCAGCCCCCGGGACAGGGCGGGCAATGAGCAGTTCTTC. This translates into CASSPRDRAGNEQFF. The chain couples TRBV9 to TRBJ2-1; the match to TRBD1 covers 9 bases. V dropped 4 bases and J dropped 6; count of bases not matched to a gene: 8. This CDR3 has 15 amino acids. Germline values: CDR1 SGDLS, CDR2 YYNGEE.

The chain employs TRBV18 and TRBJ2-1, with D maybe TRBD1 (5 bases). The V end lost 3 bases, the J end lost 3 bases, and 12 bases lay between the germline ends. Germline V lookup: CDR1 KGHSH, CDR2 LQKENI. The CDR3 runs to 15 residues. The CDR3 coding sequence is TGTGCCAGCTCACCTGGTGGGGCGAGCTACAATGAGCAGTTCTTC. Amino acid sequence: CASSPGGASYNEQFF.

This chain connects TRBV6-2 or TRBV6-3 to TRBJ2-7, with 9 nucleotides matching TRBD2. Germline assignment: CDR1 MNHEY and CDR2 SVGEGT. The CDR3 is 15 residues long. V was pared by 6 bases and J by 2 bases, with 8 bases of the junction left unmatched. The CDR3 nucleotides read TGTGCCAGCAGCTCTACTGGCGGGGGGGCCTACGAGCAGTACTTC. Encoded protein: CASSSTGGGAYEQYF.

Here the CDR3 reads CASSTLPASGGTLAKNIQYF. The CDR3 DNA sequence: TGTGCCAGCAGTACTCTTCCCGCTAGCGGGGGAACCTTAGCCAAAAACATTCAGTACTTC. The chain links TRBV2 to TRBJ2-4, with TRBD2 identical over 10 bases. Germline trimming cut 5 bases from V and 0 bases from J; bases unmatched to any gene: 16. The CDR3 contains 20 residues. Germline CDR1 SNHLY, CDR2 FYNNEI. The full variable domain, rest sourced from reference TRBV2 and TRBJ2-4, is EPEVTQTPSHQVTQMGQEVILRCVPISNHLYFYWYRQILGQKVEFLVSFYNNEISEKSEIFDDQFSVERPDGSNFTLKIRSTKLEDSAMYFCASSTLPASGGTLAKNIQYFGAGTRLSVL.

The J gene is TRBJ1-1, the V gene TRBV12-3 or TRBV12-4; TRBD1 matches at 7 bases. The CDR3 has 13 residues. Trimming cost V 3 bases and J 11 bases; bases outside gene matches: 9. CDR3 DNA sequence: TGTGCCAGCAGTTTCCAACCGACAGGGTTCGCTTTCTTT. Protein sequence: CASSFQPTGFAFF.

CDR3 nucleotide sequence: TGTGCCAGCAGTTACGCCGGGACAGGGTATGAAAAACTGTTTTTT. This gives the protein CASSYAGTGYEKLFF. The J gene is TRBJ1-4, the V gene TRBV6-5, with 9 bases aligning to TRBD1. The CDR3 is 15 amino acids. The V segment lost 2 bases and the J segment 6 bases; nucleotides outside the gene matches: 4. Germline lookup yields CDR1 MNHEY and CDR2 SVGAGI.

This clone appeared a single time. CDR3 loop: CASSSGQGWGGYTF. CDR3 DNA: TGTGCCAGCAGCTCCGGACAGGGATGGGGGGGCTACACCTTC. The V call is TRBV7-6, the J call TRBJ1-2, with 8 bases matching TRBD1. This CDR3 is 14 amino acids long. The junction had 9 bases not matched to a gene; V was cut back by 4 bases and J by 8 bases. Germline V gene data show CDR1 as SGHVS and CDR2 as FNYEAQ.

The chain carries TRBV5-6 and TRBJ2-7; 9 bases map to TRBD1. Germline V CDR1 and CDR2: SGHDT, YYEEEE. Trimming cost V 4 bases and J 4 bases; bases outside gene matches: 6. The length of the CDR3 is 14 residues. The CDR3 DNA is TGTGCCAGCAGCCCCGGGACAGGGTGGTACGAGCAGTACTTC. Translation gives CASSPGTGWYEQYF. The whole variable domain, filled in from reference TRBV5-6 and TRBJ2-7, reads DAGVTQSPTHLIKTRGQQVTLRCSPKSGHDTVSWYQQALGQGPQFIFQYYEEEERQRGNFPDRFSGHQFPNYSSELNVNALLLGDSALYLCASSPGTGWYEQYFGPGTRLTVT.

CDR3 bases: TGTGCCAGTAGTGCCGGGACAGGGAATCAGCCCCAGCATTTT. The encoded protein is CASSAGTGNQPQHF. V gene TRBV19 combines with J gene TRBJ1-5, with 9 bases fitting TRBD1. The trim removed 5 bases at V and 4 bases at J, leaving 3 bases unmatched. CDR3 length: 14 amino acids. Per the germline V gene, CDR1 is LNHDA and CDR2 is SQIVND (reference sequence).

This rearrangement joins TRBV9 to TRBJ2-3, with 13 bases identical to TRBD2. The germline CDR1 and CDR2 sequences are SGDLS and YYNGEE. The trim removed 4 bases at V and 4 bases at J, leaving 6 bases unmatched. The CDR3 runs to 16 residues. CDR3 sequence reads: CASSLLLAGGADTQYF. CDR3 DNA: TGTGCCAGCAGCTTACTACTAGCGGGGGGGGCAGATACGCAGTATTTT.

The gene calls are TRBV9 and TRBJ2-1; 10 bases fit TRBD2. In germline, CDR1 is SGDLS, CDR2 YYNGEE. The CDR3 is 16 residues long. The V segment lost 0 bases and the J segment 7 bases; nucleotides outside the gene matches: 7. This CDR3 reads CASSVVSSGGTNEQFF. Here the CDR3 DNA reads TGTGCCAGCAGCGTAGTGAGTAGCGGGGGGACGAATGAGCAGTTCTTC.

The DNA for the CDR3 is TGTGCCAGTAGTCTGGGACTAGCGGGACTCTCCTACGAGCAGTACTTC. Encoded protein: CASSLGLAGLSYEQYF. The J gene is TRBJ2-7, the V gene TRBV19, with TRBD2 matching over 13 bases. The CDR3 runs to 16 residues. Germline CDR1 and CDR2: LNHDA and SQIVND (reference sequence). V shed 5 bases and J 0 bases; nucleotides not matched to a gene: 4.

The chain has TRBV27 and TRBJ2-1, with TRBD1 as a possible D gene (5 bases). V dropped 2 bases and J dropped 7 bases, with 9 bases sitting between them. Germline CDR1 and CDR2: MNHEY and SMNVEV (reference sequence). CDR3 length: 13 amino acids. The CDR3 coding sequence is TGTGCCAGCAGTTTAGGGGCGCCGAATGAGCAGTTCTTC. Its protein is CASSLGAPNEQFF.

V gene TRBV18 combines with J gene TRBJ2-7; D not certain. The V gene's germline CDR1 is KGHSH and CDR2 LQKENI. CDR3 length: 11 amino acids. V lost 6 bases and J 0 bases, leaving 3 bases between the germline ends. This CDR3 is CASSRSYEQYF. CDR3 DNA sequence: TGTGCCAGCTCCCGCTCCTACGAGCAGTACTTC.

The chain couples TRBV29-1 to TRBJ1-1; TRBD1 might be the D (5 bases). CDR1 SQVTM and CDR2 ANQGSEA come from the germline V gene. V gave up 3 bases and J gave up 0 bases, with 5 bases separating them. The CDR3 sequence is 12 residues long. The CDR3 region is CSVEGLNTEAFF. The DNA of the CDR3 is TGCAGCGTTGAGGGGCTGAACACTGAAGCTTTCTTT.

To note about this clone: One end of the junction varies from germline; a read error may be responsible. This chain uses TRBV15 with TRBJ2-7; a weak D match, TRBD1 (5 bases). Germline lookup yields CDR1 LNHNV and CDR2 YYDKDF (reference sequence). This CDR3 comprises 14 residues. The CDR3 is CATSRGLGSSEQYF. The CDR3 DNA follows: TGTGCCACCAGCAGGGGGCTGGGGTCCTCCGAGCAGTACTTC.

The V and J genes are TRBV18 and TRBJ1-1; tentative D call: TRBD1 (6 bases). V was clipped by 3 bases and J by 2 bases, with 13 bases between them. Germline CDR1 KGHSH, CDR2 LQKENI. The CDR3 contains 15 residues. CDR3 protein: CASSPLRTANTEAFF. The CDR3 region has the DNA TGTGCCAGCTCACCCCTACGGACAGCTAACACTGAAGCTTTCTTT.

The chain links TRBV5-8 to TRBJ1-5, with D hard to call. CDR1 is SGHTS, CDR2 YDEGEE, per germline. This CDR3 has 15 amino acids. V was clipped by 0 bases and J by 1 base, with 8 bases between them. This CDR3 is CASSLERGSNQPQHF. DNA of the CDR3: TGTGCCAGCAGCTTGGAACGGGGAAGCAATCAGCCCCAGCATTTT.

The J gene is TRBJ2-7, the V gene TRBV29-1; 10 bases are shared with TRBD1. CDR1 is SQVTM, CDR2 ANQGSEA, per germline. With 6 bases clipped from V and 0 bases from J, the junction kept 8 bases outside the gene matches. CDR3 size: 15 residues. This CDR3 is CSVRTGGSFSYEQYF. CDR3 nucleotide sequence: TGCAGCGTGAGGACAGGGGGTTCCTTCTCCTACGAGCAGTACTTC.

The chain recombines TRBV11-2 with TRBJ2-5; D uncertain. This CDR3 has 16 amino acids. V was trimmed by 1 base and J by 2 bases, leaving 14 bases between them. Germline CDR1 reads SGHAT; CDR2 reads FQNNGV. The CDR3 DNA reads TGTGCCAGCAGCTTAGTAGTAGACTTTTCGCAAGAGACCCAGTACTTC. It codes for CASSLVVDFSQETQYF.

The chain employs TRBV5-1 and TRBJ2-1, with 12 bases aligning to TRBD2. Unmatched junction bases numbered 4, after V lost 4 bases and J lost 2 bases. The CDR3 length is 16 residues. Per germline, CDR1 SGHRS and CDR2 YFSETQ. This CDR3 reads CASSAASGGAYNEQFF. CDR3 DNA: TGCGCCAGCAGCGCGGCTAGCGGGGGGGCCTACAATGAGCAGTTCTTC.

This chain connects TRBV18 to TRBJ1-1, with D possibly TRBD1 on 5 matching bases. The germline CDR1 and CDR2 sequences are KGHSH and LQKENI. Between the trimmed V and J ends, which lost 3 bases and 3 bases, there was a span of 14 bases. The CDR3 has 15 residues. CDR3 coding DNA: TGTGCCAGCTCACCTCCCAACGGGGGGGACACTGAAGCTTTCTTT. Translated, it gives CASSPPNGGDTEAFF.

J is TRBJ1-4 and V is TRBV6-4; D ambiguous. V dropped 2 bases and J dropped 0 bases, with 7 bases sitting between them. Germline V gives CDR1 MRHNA, CDR2 SNTAGT. CDR3 size: 15 residues. This chain's CDR3 is CASSDPEATNEKLFF. The CDR3, as DNA: TGTGCCAGCAGTGACCCTGAGGCAACTAATGAAAAACTGTTTTTT.

The V gene is TRBV18, the J gene TRBJ2-1; weak D call: TRBD1 (5 bases). The CDR3 runs to 16 residues. From germline, CDR1 is KGHSH and CDR2 LQKENI. Trimming removed 1 base at V and 5 bases at J, with 15 bases between. For the CDR3, the DNA is TGTGCCAGCTCACCACTCCAGGGAACCCTTAACAATGAGCAGTTCTTC. It specifies CASSPLQGTLNNEQFF.